This T cell receptor (beta chain) stems from a study of CD4+ T cells in melanoma. General study points: Neoantigen-specific CD4+ T cells in melanoma reportedly had diverse differentiation states. CD8+ T cell, macrophage and B cell function reportedly correlated with neoantigen-specific CD4+ T cells.

Comments on this clone: Antigen unknown.

Germline CDR1 is SGHRS and CDR2 is YFSETQ. V was pared by 3 bases and J by 3 bases, with 15 bases between. There are 15 residues in the CDR3. Assay used: immunoSEQ multiplex PCR; TCRdb lists only in-frame clones, some missing. The sample carries approximately 12,000 clones, about 70% recorded once. This receptor was taken from a human donor with melanoma. The specimen sequenced was cells from a culture (not recorded whether cultured in vitro). The gene calls are TRBV5-1 and TRBJ1-2, with D perhaps matching TRBD1 (6 bases). Written as DNA, the CDR3 is TGCGCCAGCAGCTGGGGGCAGCTAGACGACTATGGCTACACCTTC. It is translated as CASSWGQLDDYGYTF.